This T cell receptor (beta chain) came from a study of blood T cell repertoires in COVID-19. Study-wide context: Donors in the United States, Italy and Spain gave samples during acute or convalescent COVID-19. The cDNA or gDNA used as material had been derived from T cells, B-cell-depleted T cells, or PBMCs.

The CDR3 extends over 15 amino acids. CDR1 MNHEY and CDR2 SVGAGI come from the germline V gene. V lost 4 bases, J lost 8 bases, and 7 bases stayed unmatched. In the source study's methods: Reference gene primer amplification in the assay estimated nucleated cell counts. Clones were sequenced by immunoSEQ multiplex PCR, and TCRdb holds only the in-frame ones, with some missing. Clone size and the V and J calls come from that table; the DNA yielded D and trimming. Among 200,000 or so clones listed, roughly 80% were seen once. V is TRBV6-5 and J is TRBJ2-1; 11 bases are a match to TRBD2. Sequencing was carried out using peripheral blood. This TCR derives from a man aged 60 to 69 with active or convalescent COVID-19. CDR3 coding DNA: TGTGCCAGCAGTTTCTCGACTAGCGGGATATATGAGCAGTTCTTC. It is translated as CASSFSTSGIYEQFF.